The rows below give T cell receptor beta chains drawn from one sample of a study of identical twins. TCRdb reanalysed the 5' RACE reads using MiXCR and keeps one entry per CDR3 protein. The sample records 1.5 million to 2 million distinct CDR3 sequences, around 33% being singletons. Sequences were obtained from cord blood. The receptors were gathered from a newborn girl in good health. Both conserved end residues are part of each CDR3. Fields, in order: CDR3 protein, CDR3 DNA, J gene, clone size, D gene, V gene. D genes are given only for firm matches. Expanded clones get a size class; other rows say once, few or many, or leave the size out.

CDR3aa: CASSLSIGTGTYEQYF
CDR3nt: TGTGCCAGCAGTTTATCGATAGGGACAGGGACCTACGAGCAGTACTTC
j_gene: TRBJ2-7
abundance: NA
d_gene: TRBD1
v_gene: TRBV27

CDR3aa: CASRAQVNTEAFF
CDR3nt: TGTGCCAGCAGGGCACAGGTGAACACTGAAGCTTTCTTT
j_gene: TRBJ1-1
abundance: few
d_gene: NA
v_gene: TRBV12-3/TRBV12-4

CDR3aa: CSARDPRGGRAGTDTQYF
CDR3nt: TGCAGTGCTAGAGACCCGAGGGGAGGGAGGGCCGGCACAGATACGCAGTATTTT
j_gene: TRBJ2-3
abundance: NA
d_gene: TRBD2
v_gene: TRBV20-1

CDR3aa: CASSWQGGEQYF
CDR3nt: TGCGCCAGCAGCTGGCAGGGAGGGGAGCAGTACTTC
j_gene: TRBJ2-5
abundance: NA
d_gene: TRBD2
v_gene: TRBV5-1

CDR3aa: CASSLGTGNAEAFF
CDR3nt: TGCGCCAGCAGCCTCGGGACAGGGAACGCTGAAGCTTTCTTT
j_gene: TRBJ1-1
abundance: NA
d_gene: TRBD1
v_gene: TRBV5-1

CDR3aa: CSVRGLAGGYAYGEQFF
CDR3nt: TGCAGCGTTCGCGGACTAGCGGGAGGGTATGCCTATGGTGAGCAGTTCTTC
j_gene: TRBJ2-1
abundance: few
d_gene: TRBD2
v_gene: TRBV29-1

CDR3aa: CARSYGTSGSGETQYF
CDR3nt: TGTGCCCGCAGTTACGGGACTAGCGGGAGTGGGGAGACCCAGTACTTC
j_gene: TRBJ2-5
abundance: NA
d_gene: TRBD2
v_gene: TRBV6-5

CDR3aa: CSVDDTNYGYTF
CDR3nt: TGCAGCGTTGACGACACTAACTATGGCTACACCTTC
j_gene: TRBJ1-2
abundance: many
d_gene: NA
v_gene: TRBV29-1

CDR3aa: CASSEGRGYGYTF
CDR3nt: TGTGCCAGCAGTGAGGGCAGGGGCTATGGCTACACCTTC
j_gene: TRBJ1-2
abundance: many
d_gene: NA
v_gene: TRBV6-1

CDR3aa: CASRTGTSFDEQFF
CDR3nt: TGCGCCAGCCGCACCGGGACTAGCTTCGATGAGCAGTTCTTC
j_gene: TRBJ2-1
abundance: few
d_gene: TRBD2
v_gene: TRBV5-1

CDR3aa: CSAPQGHNSPLHF
CDR3nt: TGCAGTGCCCCACAGGGACATAATTCACCCCTCCACTTT
j_gene: TRBJ1-6
abundance: few
d_gene: NA
v_gene: TRBV20-1

CDR3aa: CASILGVQGTSGRGGYNEQFF
CDR3nt: TGTGCCAGCATCTTAGGGGTGCAGGGGACTAGCGGGAGAGGAGGATACAATGAGCAGTTCTTC
j_gene: TRBJ2-1
abundance: few
d_gene: TRBD2
v_gene: TRBV11-1

CDR3aa: CSGKTGGSYEQYF
CDR3nt: TGCAGCGGAAAGACAGGGGGCTCCTACGAGCAGTACTTC
j_gene: TRBJ2-7
abundance: NA
d_gene: TRBD1
v_gene: TRBV20-1

CDR3aa: CASSLVQGASLGRYNEQFF
CDR3nt: TGTGCCAGCAGCTTAGTTCAGGGGGCGTCCCTTGGTAGATACAATGAGCAGTTCTTC
j_gene: TRBJ2-1
abundance: NA
d_gene: TRBD1
v_gene: TRBV11-2

CDR3aa: CASSETSGRGGTQYF
CDR3nt: TGTGCCAGCAGTGAAACTAGCGGGAGAGGCGGGACCCAGTACTTC
j_gene: TRBJ2-5
abundance: few
d_gene: TRBD2
v_gene: TRBV28

CDR3aa: CASSLSLLQPQHF
CDR3nt: TGTGCCAGCAGTTTATCGCTATTGCAGCCCCAGCATTTT
j_gene: TRBJ1-5
abundance: NA
d_gene: NA
v_gene: TRBV12-3/TRBV12-4

CDR3aa: CASSLANKQGSLGEQFF
CDR3nt: TGTGCCAGCAGCTTAGCCAACAAACAGGGTTCGTTAGGGGAGCAGTTCTTC
j_gene: TRBJ2-1
abundance: NA
d_gene: NA
v_gene: TRBV7-9

CDR3aa: CATSRGGSSVSYNEQFF
CDR3nt: TGTGCCACCAGCAGAGGTGGTTCTAGCGTATCCTACAATGAGCAGTTCTTC
j_gene: TRBJ2-1
abundance: once
d_gene: NA
v_gene: TRBV15

CDR3aa: CACRSLKDYGYTF
CDR3nt: TGTGCCTGCCGGTCCTTAAAGGACTATGGCTACACCTTC
j_gene: TRBJ1-2
abundance: NA
d_gene: NA
v_gene: TRBV11-2

CDR3aa: CASSFSGSAQYF
CDR3nt: TGTGCCAGCAGTTTCTCCGGGAGTGCGCAGTATTTT
j_gene: TRBJ2-3
abundance: NA
d_gene: NA
v_gene: TRBV27

CDR3aa: CASSSLPRGSGELFF
CDR3nt: TGTGCCAGCAGTTCTCTACCGAGAGGAAGCGGGGAGCTGTTTTTT
j_gene: TRBJ2-2
abundance: NA
d_gene: NA
v_gene: TRBV12-3/TRBV12-4

CDR3aa: CASSLRPTPSYNEQFF
CDR3nt: TGCGCCAGCAGCCTCCGGCCGACTCCTTCCTACAATGAGCAGTTCTTC
j_gene: TRBJ2-1
abundance: few
d_gene: NA
v_gene: TRBV5-1

CDR3aa: CATSRDPGYEQYF
CDR3nt: TGTGCCACCAGCAGAGATCCCGGGTACGAGCAGTACTTC
j_gene: TRBJ2-7
abundance: few
d_gene: NA
v_gene: TRBV15

CDR3aa: CASSLQGVTGELFF
CDR3nt: TGTGCCAGCAGTTTGCAGGGAGTGACCGGGGAGCTGTTTTTT
j_gene: TRBJ2-2
abundance: few
d_gene: NA
v_gene: TRBV12-3/TRBV12-4

CDR3aa: CASSHPLGPFTDTQYF
CDR3nt: TGCGCCAGCAGCCACCCCTTGGGACCGTTCACAGATACGCAGTATTTT
j_gene: TRBJ2-3
abundance: NA
d_gene: NA
v_gene: TRBV5-1

CDR3aa: CASSLDRGGKNIQYF
CDR3nt: TGTGCCAGCAGCCTCGATCGGGGGGGCAAAAACATTCAGTACTTC
j_gene: TRBJ2-4
abundance: NA
d_gene: TRBD2
v_gene: TRBV6-5

CDR3aa: CASSLTTFYNEQFF
CDR3nt: TGTGCCAGCAGCTTGACTACATTCTACAATGAGCAGTTCTTC
j_gene: TRBJ2-1
abundance: many
d_gene: NA
v_gene: TRBV7-9

CDR3aa: CASSYGRGTTDTQYF
CDR3nt: TGTGCCAGCAGTTATGGGCGGGGGACCACAGATACGCAGTATTTT
j_gene: TRBJ2-3
abundance: NA
d_gene: TRBD2
v_gene: TRBV6-6

CDR3aa: CASSRGLAGGRSEQFF
CDR3nt: TGTGCCAGCAGCCGAGGACTAGCGGGAGGTCGGAGTGAGCAGTTCTTC
j_gene: TRBJ2-1
abundance: NA
d_gene: TRBD2
v_gene: TRBV12-3/TRBV12-4

CDR3aa: CAIEEGSYNEQFF
CDR3nt: TGTGCCATTGAAGAGGGCTCCTACAATGAGCAGTTCTTC
j_gene: TRBJ2-1
abundance: NA
d_gene: NA
v_gene: TRBV15

CDR3aa: CASSSRTGPPGTDTQYF
CDR3nt: TGTGCCAGCAGTTCAAGGACAGGTCCCCCAGGCACAGATACGCAGTATTTT
j_gene: TRBJ2-3
abundance: NA
d_gene: TRBD1
v_gene: TRBV27

CDR3aa: CASSFGGSPPYEQYF
CDR3nt: TGCGCCAGCAGCTTTGGGGGGAGTCCTCCCTACGAGCAGTACTTC
j_gene: TRBJ2-7
abundance: few
d_gene: NA
v_gene: TRBV5-1

CDR3aa: CASSWTNSYNEQFF
CDR3nt: TGTGCCAGCAGTTGGACTAACTCCTACAATGAGCAGTTCTTC
j_gene: TRBJ2-1
abundance: many
d_gene: NA
v_gene: TRBV28

CDR3aa: CSAAGVNYGYTF
CDR3nt: TGCAGCGCCGCCGGTGTGAACTATGGCTACACCTTC
j_gene: TRBJ1-2
abundance: NA
d_gene: NA
v_gene: TRBV29-1

CDR3aa: CSARQERGEKLFF
CDR3nt: TGCAGCGCACGACAGGAAAGAGGTGAAAAACTGTTTTTT
j_gene: TRBJ1-4
abundance: NA
d_gene: NA
v_gene: TRBV29-1

CDR3aa: CASNKGAINYGYTF
CDR3nt: TGTGCCAGCAACAAAGGGGCGATTAACTATGGCTACACCTTC
j_gene: TRBJ1-2
abundance: few
d_gene: NA
v_gene: TRBV9

CDR3aa: CSARLAGRYNQPQHF
CDR3nt: TGCAGTGCTAGACTGGCAGGGAGATACAATCAGCCCCAGCATTTT
j_gene: TRBJ1-5
abundance: NA
d_gene: NA
v_gene: TRBV20-1

CDR3aa: CSATTSGRAYETQFF
CDR3nt: TGCAGTGCTACCACTAGCGGGAGGGCCTATGAGACCCAGTTCTTC
j_gene: TRBJ2-1
abundance: NA
d_gene: TRBD2
v_gene: TRBV20-1

CDR3aa: CASSQSPNRLQETQYF
CDR3nt: TGCGCCAGCAGCCAGTCCCCCAACAGGCTCCAGGAGACCCAGTACTTC
j_gene: TRBJ2-5
abundance: NA
d_gene: NA
v_gene: TRBV4-1

CDR3aa: CASTTFGEADTEAFF
CDR3nt: TGTGCCAGCACCACCTTCGGCGAGGCGGACACTGAAGCTTTCTTT
j_gene: TRBJ1-1
abundance: NA
d_gene: NA
v_gene: TRBV7-9

CDR3aa: CASSLAQHTDTQYF
CDR3nt: TGTGCCAGCAGCTTAGCACAGCACACAGATACGCAGTATTTT
j_gene: TRBJ2-3
abundance: NA
d_gene: NA
v_gene: TRBV7-9

CDR3aa: CASSLRPTGSGYSNQPQHF
CDR3nt: TGCGCCAGCAGCTTACGTCCTACAGGGTCGGGTTATAGCAATCAGCCCCAGCATTTT
j_gene: TRBJ1-5
abundance: NA
d_gene: NA
v_gene: TRBV5-1

CDR3aa: CASSELGRGYTF
CDR3nt: TGTGCCAGCAGTGAATTAGGCAGGGGCTACACCTTC
j_gene: TRBJ1-2
abundance: NA
d_gene: NA
v_gene: TRBV25-1

CDR3aa: CASSQSSGAYYEQYF
CDR3nt: TGCGCCAGCAGCCAATCTAGCGGGGCTTACTACGAGCAGTACTTC
j_gene: TRBJ2-7
abundance: few
d_gene: TRBD2
v_gene: TRBV4-1

CDR3aa: CSARGGSGGPSYNEQFF
CDR3nt: TGCAGTGCTAGAGGGGGTAGCGGGGGCCCTTCCTACAATGAGCAGTTCTTC
j_gene: TRBJ2-1
abundance: NA
d_gene: TRBD2
v_gene: TRBV20-1

CDR3aa: CARSYEQYF
CDR3nt: TGCGCCAGATCCTACGAGCAGTACTTC
j_gene: TRBJ2-7
abundance: few
d_gene: NA
v_gene: TRBV5-1

CDR3aa: CASSLFSGSRVYEQYF
CDR3nt: TGTGCCAGCAGTTTATTTAGCGGGAGCCGCGTCTACGAGCAGTACTTC
j_gene: TRBJ2-7
abundance: many
d_gene: TRBD2
v_gene: TRBV27

CDR3aa: CASSRKKGTLTDTQYF
CDR3nt: TGCGCCAGCAGCCGCAAGAAAGGGACCCTCACAGATACGCAGTATTTT
j_gene: TRBJ2-3
abundance: NA
d_gene: NA
v_gene: TRBV4-1

CDR3aa: CASRALSGNTGELFF
CDR3nt: TGCGCCAGCAGAGCCCTTAGCGGGAACACCGGGGAGCTGTTTTTT
j_gene: TRBJ2-2
abundance: few
d_gene: NA
v_gene: TRBV5-1

CDR3aa: CAISEREDLGFHPDTQYF
CDR3nt: TGTGCCATCAGCGAAAGGGAGGATCTAGGATTCCACCCAGATACGCAGTATTTT
j_gene: TRBJ2-3
abundance: NA
d_gene: NA
v_gene: TRBV10-3

CDR3aa: CASSPKYLAGGPGNEQFF
CDR3nt: TGTGCCAGCAGCCCGAAGTACCTAGCGGGAGGGCCTGGTAATGAGCAGTTCTTC
j_gene: TRBJ2-1
abundance: NA
d_gene: TRBD2
v_gene: TRBV7-2

CDR3aa: CSANTESSYEQYF
CDR3nt: TGCAGTGCAAATACAGAGAGCTCCTACGAGCAGTACTTC
j_gene: TRBJ2-7
abundance: NA
d_gene: NA
v_gene: TRBV20-1

CDR3aa: CSASGETVTDTQYF
CDR3nt: TGCAGTGCTAGCGGGGAGACTGTTACAGATACGCAGTATTTT
j_gene: TRBJ2-3
abundance: NA
d_gene: NA
v_gene: TRBV20-1

CDR3aa: CSASQAKTNYGYTF
CDR3nt: TGCAGTGCTAGCCAGGCGAAAACAAACTATGGCTACACCTTC
j_gene: TRBJ1-2
abundance: NA
d_gene: NA
v_gene: TRBV20-1

CDR3aa: CSAKHPLAGGYEQYF
CDR3nt: TGCAGTGCTAAACACCCGCTAGCGGGAGGCTACGAGCAGTACTTC
j_gene: TRBJ2-7
abundance: NA
d_gene: TRBD2
v_gene: TRBV20-1

CDR3aa: CASSVGGLTLVEQYF
CDR3nt: TGTGCCAGCAGCGTAGGCGGACTAACCCTGGTCGAGCAGTACTTC
j_gene: TRBJ2-7
abundance: few
d_gene: NA
v_gene: TRBV9

CDR3aa: CASSEALLAKNIQYF
CDR3nt: TGTGCCAGCAGTGAAGCGCTGCTAGCCAAAAACATTCAGTACTTC
j_gene: TRBJ2-4
abundance: NA
d_gene: NA
v_gene: TRBV2

CDR3aa: CSASLGQSPSYNEQYF
CDR3nt: TGCAGCGCTAGCCTGGGACAGTCCCCCTCCTACAATGAGCAGTACTTC
j_gene: TRBJ2-7
abundance: once
d_gene: TRBD1
v_gene: TRBV20-1

CDR3aa: CVTGTGINEQFF
CDR3nt: TGCGTTACCGGGACAGGAATCAATGAGCAGTTCTTC
j_gene: TRBJ2-1
abundance: NA
d_gene: TRBD1
v_gene: TRBV29-1

CDR3aa: CSARGTSGGHEQYF
CDR3nt: TGCAGTGCTAGGGGTACTAGCGGGGGGCATGAGCAGTACTTC
j_gene: TRBJ2-7
abundance: NA
d_gene: TRBD2
v_gene: TRBV20-1